Sequencing of this T cell receptor (beta chain) was carried out in a study of T cells of healthy individuals. A single record per CDR3 protein comes from TCRdb applying MiXCR to the 5' RACE reads. The repertoire has 85,000 to 100,000 distinct CDR3 sequences, roughly 15% of them found once; the top ten carry 6.2%. This clonotype was observed a handful of times. The receptor's source is a human donor in good health.

The CDR3 is CASSEERTDTQYF. The DNA for the CDR3 is TGTGCCAGCAGTGAAGAGAGGACAGATACGCAGTATTTT. The chain employs TRBV2 and TRBJ2-3; D gene unclear. Germline CDR1 and CDR2: SNHLY and FYNNEI. Trimming took off 1 base at V and 3 bases at J, with 5 bases between the two ends. The CDR3 loop spans 13 amino acids. The complete variable domain, with remaining parts taken from reference TRBV2 and TRBJ2-3, reads EPEVTQTPSHQVTQMGQEVILRCVPISNHLYFYWYRQILGQKVEFLVSFYNNEISEKSEIFDDQFSVERPDGSNFTLKIRSTKLEDSAMYFCASSEERTDTQYFGPGTRLTVL.